This T cell receptor (beta chain) derives from a study of shared clonotypes between healthy human individuals. All of the donors resided in Nashville, Tennessee, and each was a Caucasian adult. Study observations and caveats: Clonotypes which were not shared had lower generation probabilities than clonotypes that all four donors shared. Rarefaction gave evidence that sorted-subset sequencing remained incomplete despite large depth.

Assay: immunoSEQ multiplex PCR; the TCRdb copy retains only in-frame clones and omits some. The sample records roughly 2.6 million clones, around nine tenths being singletons. This clone was seen once. Its specificity is not known. V gave up 6 bases and J gave up 1 base; unmatched junction bases: 7. CDR3 length: 15 amino acids. The germline gives CDR1 MNHNS, CDR2 SASEGT. This sequence joins TRBV6-1 and TRBJ1-1; 8 nucleotides align to TRBD1. The clonotype originates from a man between 18 and 29 years old in good health. The sample taken for sequencing was naive CD4+ T cells sorted from blood. The sample's subset: CD45RA+ positively selected. The CDR3 reads CASRGDRPSNTEAFF. Written as DNA, the CDR3 is TGTGCCAGCAGGGGGGACAGGCCCTCGAACACTGAAGCTTTCTTT.